This TCR beta chain emerged from a study of PD-L1 blockade in urothelial cancer. Time point given: peripheral blood 6 weeks after treatment start. Deletions cut 3 bases from V and 0 bases from J, with 12 bases between. Germline loops: CDR1 MNHEY, CDR2 SMNVEV (reference sequence). The CDR3 has 16 amino acids. Sequenced by immunoSEQ multiplex PCR; TCRdb stores in-frame clones only, minus some. The sample lists about 38,000 clones; 86% were seen once. V gene TRBV27 combines with J gene TRBJ1-5; no firm D call. Source: PBMCs, taken around atezolizumab (anti-PD-L1) treatment. The clonotype was recovered from a man between 60 and 75 years old with urothelial cancer. CDR3 nucleotides: TGTGCCAGCAGTTTGACGACTGGATATAGCAATCAGCCCCAGCATTTT. Translating it yields CASSLTTGYSNQPQHF.